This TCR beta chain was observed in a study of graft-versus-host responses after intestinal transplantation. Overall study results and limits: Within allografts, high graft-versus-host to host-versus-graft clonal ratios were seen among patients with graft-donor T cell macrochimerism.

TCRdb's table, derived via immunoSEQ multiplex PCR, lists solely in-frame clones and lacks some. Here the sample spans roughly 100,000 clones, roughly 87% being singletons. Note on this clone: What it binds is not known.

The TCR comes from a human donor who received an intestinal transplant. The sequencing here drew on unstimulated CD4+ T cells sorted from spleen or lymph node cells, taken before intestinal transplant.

CDR3 residues: CASSLRITQGSTEAFF. CDR3 sequence (DNA): TGTGCCAGCAGCTTGCGGATAACACAGGGTTCCACTGAAGCTTTCTTT. The chain combines TRBV5-4 with TRBJ1-1; D perhaps matches TRBD1 (6 bases). The CDR3 totals 16 residues. V was shortened by 1 base and J by 4 bases, with 17 bases between the two germline ends. In germline, CDR1 is SGHNT, CDR2 YYREEE (reference sequence).